The 18 T cell receptor beta chains in this list originate from one sample, sequenced in a study of graft-versus-host responses after intestinal transplantation. Assay used: immunoSEQ multiplex PCR; TCRdb lists only in-frame clones, some missing. The repertoire consists of over 100,000 clones, with over 85% occurring once and the leading ten covering roughly 0.23%. These TCRs' antigens remain unknown. The sequences come from unstimulated CD4+ T cells sorted from spleen or lymph node cells, collected before transplant. The receptors come from a human donor who was the organ donor for an intestinal transplant.

The chain links TRBV4-3 to TRBJ2-5, with D unresolved. Germline-derived CDR1 and CDR2 are LGHNA and YSLEER. Trimming shortened V by 0 bases and J by 3 bases, and 8 bases separated the two germline ends. This CDR3 is built from 14 residues. In DNA form, the CDR3 reads TGCGCCAGCAGCCAAGACTGGAAAGAAGAGACCCAGTACTTC. Translated: CASSQDWKEETQYF.

V and J are TRBV2 and TRBJ2-2, with a tentative D call TRBD1 (5 bases). The germline V and J ends were trimmed by 6 bases and 2 bases, with 10 bases remaining between them. Germline-derived CDR1 and CDR2 are SNHLY and FYNNEI. The CDR3 is 14 amino acids. This CDR3 reads CASRPDRNTGELFF. As DNA, the CDR3 is TGTGCCAGCAGACCCGACAGAAACACCGGGGAGCTGTTTTTT.

This clone has just a few counts. This rearrangement joins TRBV12-5 to TRBJ2-1, with a possible D match to TRBD1 (5 bases). Looked up from germline, CDR1 is LGHNT and CDR2 is FRNRAP. Trimming pared 6 bases from V and 4 bases from J, leaving 7 bases between. This CDR3 contains 12 residues. CDR3 amino acids: CASGTAYNEQFF. As DNA, the CDR3 is TGTGCTAGTGGGACAGCTTACAATGAGCAGTTCTTC.

The V and J genes are TRBV11-2 and TRBJ2-5; D is undetermined. The germline V and J ends were trimmed by 0 bases and 7 bases, with 6 bases remaining between them. Germline assignment: CDR1 SGHAT and CDR2 FQNNGV. The CDR3 extends over 12 amino acids. CDR3 nucleotide sequence: TGTGCCAGCAGCTTAGATCGAGGGACCCAGTACTTC. As protein: CASSLDRGTQYF.

The J gene is TRBJ1-2, the V gene TRBV19; 9 nucleotides agree with TRBD1. CDR1 is LNHDA and CDR2 is SQIVND in the germline V gene (reference sequence). Trimming cost V 10 bases and J 2 bases; bases outside gene matches: 11. CDR3 length equals 15 residues. The CDR3 coding sequence is TGTGCCACCAGAACGACAGGGGGAGGGAACTATGGCTACACCTTC. Translated: CATRTTGGGNYGYTF.

The gene calls are TRBV29-1 and TRBJ1-3; 8 bases fit TRBD1. This CDR3 comprises 14 residues. Unmatched junction bases numbered 3, after V lost 5 bases and J lost 0 bases. CDR1 and CDR2 (germline): SQVTM, ANQGSEA. CDR3 amino acids: CSVTDRGSGNTIYF. CDR3 nucleotides: TGCAGCGTTACCGACAGGGGCTCTGGAAACACCATATATTTT.

The J gene is TRBJ1-3, the V gene TRBV6-1; D is unclear. The V end lost 2 bases, the J end lost 3 bases, and 14 bases lay between the germline ends. Per the germline V gene, CDR1 is MNHNS and CDR2 is SASEGT. The CDR3 is 16 amino acids. The CDR3 DNA is TGTGCCAGCAGTGAAATCTACGGATATCTTGGAAACACCATATATTTT. Translation gives CASSEIYGYLGNTIYF.

This chain connects TRBV5-1 to TRBJ2-7; no clear D gene. Germline CDR1 reads SGHRS; CDR2 reads YFSETQ. This CDR3 is built from 14 residues. Trimming left V 3 bases short and J 0 bases short, with 10 bases between. The CDR3 coding sequence is TGCGCCAGCAGCTCCACCTGGAGCTCCTACGAGCAGTACTTC. This sequence encodes CASSSTWSSYEQYF.

This rearrangement joins TRBV15 to TRBJ1-5; D is unresolved. Germline V CDR1 and CDR2: LNHNV, YYDKDF (reference sequence). CDR3 size: 16 residues. Trimming shortened V by 1 base and J by 0 bases, and 10 bases separated the two germline ends. The CDR3 sequence: CATSRVRGYSNQPQHF. The CDR3 nucleotides are TGTGCCACCAGCAGAGTGAGAGGGTATAGCAATCAGCCCCAGCATTTT. Full variable domain (rest looked up from reference TRBV15 and TRBJ1-5): DAMVIQNPRYQVTQFGKPVTLSCSQTLNHNVMYWYQQKSSQAPKLLFHYYDKDFNNEADTPDNFQSRRPNTSFCFLDIRSPGLGDTAMYLCATSRVRGYSNQPQHFGDGTRLSIL.

The rearrangement uses TRBV7-8 and TRBJ1-4; D possibly corresponds to TRBD1 (5 bases). The V gene's germline CDR1 is SGHVS and CDR2 FQNEAQ. Trimming stripped 5 bases from V and 10 bases from J, with 14 bases between. The CDR3 spans 13 residues. The CDR3 sequence is CASSLREGTKLFF. As DNA, the CDR3 is TGTGCCAGCAGCCTACGAGAGGGGACAAAACTGTTTTTT.

The chain employs TRBV6-1 and TRBJ2-7; 14 bases are a match to TRBD2. The germline V gene encodes CDR1 MNHNS and CDR2 SASEGT. Germline trimming cut 6 bases from V and 4 bases from J; bases unmatched to any gene: 5. The CDR3 covers 15 residues. CDR3 amino acids: CASRGLAGVGYEQYF. CDR3 nucleotide sequence: TGTGCCAGCAGGGGACTAGCGGGAGTAGGTTACGAGCAGTACTTC.

This chain connects TRBV7-6 to TRBJ2-3; the D gene could be TRBD1 or TRBD2 (5 bases each). Trimming pared 0 bases from V and 0 bases from J, leaving 7 bases between. Germline-derived CDR1 and CDR2 are SGHVS and FNYEAQ. The CDR3 runs 15 residues. The CDR3 spells CASSLAGVSTDTQYF. The CDR3 DNA reads TGTGCCAGCAGCTTAGCGGGGGTTAGCACAGATACGCAGTATTTT.

This chain links TRBV9 with TRBJ1-2, with a weak D call TRBD1 (5 bases). The CDR3 sequence is 13 residues long. Per germline, CDR1 SGDLS and CDR2 YYNGEE. The V end was cut by 2 bases, the J end by 4 bases, with 9 bases between. The CDR3 bases are TGTGCCAGCAGCGTTAAGGGGACCTATGGCTACACCTTC. Translation: CASSVKGTYGYTF.

V is TRBV5-5 and J is TRBJ1-1; 10 bases line up with TRBD1. The CDR3 sequence is 15 residues long. CDR1 and CDR2 (germline): SGHKS, YYEKEE (reference sequence). V shed 4 bases, J shed 11 bases, and the junction held 14 bases outside the gene matches. The CDR3 coding sequence is TGTGCCAGCAGCCAAAGCCCCCGGGACAGGGGTTGGGCTTTCTTT. Amino acids: CASSQSPRDRGWAFF.

The rearrangement joins TRBV18 to TRBJ1-4; 8 nucleotides align to TRBD1. Germline V gene data show CDR1 as KGHSH and CDR2 as LQKENI. V lost 4 bases to trimming and J lost 8 bases; unmatched junction nucleotides: 3. CDR3 size: 13 residues. This CDR3 reads CASSRDRSEKLFF. The CDR3, as DNA: TGTGCCAGCTCACGGGACAGGTCCGAAAAACTGTTTTTT.

V is TRBV12-5 and J is TRBJ2-1; TRBD2 matches 11 bases. Germline V gene sequence: CDR1 LGHNT, CDR2 FRNRAP. This CDR3 has 15 residues. Trimming took 3 bases from V and 5 from J; bases not matched to a gene: 3. DNA of the CDR3: TGTGCTAGTGGTTTACTAGCGGGAGCTAACAATGAGCAGTTCTTC. Protein: CASGLLAGANNEQFF.

The chain is built from TRBV6-1 and TRBJ2-7; the D is unclear. The V and J ends lost 6 bases and 4 bases respectively, with 4 bases between them. The CDR3 runs 10 residues. Per germline, CDR1 MNHNS and CDR2 SASEGT. This chain's CDR3 is CASRGYEQYF. The CDR3 DNA follows: TGTGCCAGCAGAGGGTACGAGCAGTACTTC.

V and J are TRBV19 and TRBJ1-1; 7 bases agree with TRBD1. CDR3 length: 17 amino acids. Germline V CDR1 and CDR2: LNHDA, SQIVND (reference sequence). The J segment lost 3 bases and the V segment lost 10 bases, leaving 20 bases of the junction unmatched. The CDR3 here is CAIGNPGQLNPHTEAFF. The DNA of the CDR3 is TGTGCCATCGGGAACCCGGGACAGTTGAACCCCCACACTGAAGCTTTCTTT.